Sequencing of this TCR beta chain was carried out in a study of shared clonotypes between healthy human individuals. As for the study in general: Each donor contributed plates that comprised three CD4 naive, three CD4 memory, two CD8 naive and one CD8 memory. General study findings and limits: A small donor pool kept down the genetic and exposure-history diversity that was represented.

Trimming took 3 bases from V and 2 from J; bases not matched to a gene: 9. CDR1 GTSNPN and CDR2 SVGIG come from the germline V gene (reference sequence). The CDR3 totals 15 residues. Sequencing was performed with immunoSEQ multiplex PCR; in TCRdb, only in-frame clones are kept and a portion is missing. Of 2 million to 2.5 million clones in the sample, more than 85% were seen once. As concerns this clone: As yet, its antigen is unknown.

The rearrangement links TRBV30 to TRBJ2-7; TRBD1 matches 8 bases. The sequence was obtained from a man younger than 30 in good health. Some clones in this sample may be carry-over from other donors' samples. Sequences were obtained from naive CD4+ T cells from PBMCs. Subset here: CD45RA+ positively selected. Written as DNA, the CDR3 is TGTGCCTGGAGGGCACGGACAGGGACCCCCTACGAGCAGTACTTC. Translating it yields CAWRARTGTPYEQYF.